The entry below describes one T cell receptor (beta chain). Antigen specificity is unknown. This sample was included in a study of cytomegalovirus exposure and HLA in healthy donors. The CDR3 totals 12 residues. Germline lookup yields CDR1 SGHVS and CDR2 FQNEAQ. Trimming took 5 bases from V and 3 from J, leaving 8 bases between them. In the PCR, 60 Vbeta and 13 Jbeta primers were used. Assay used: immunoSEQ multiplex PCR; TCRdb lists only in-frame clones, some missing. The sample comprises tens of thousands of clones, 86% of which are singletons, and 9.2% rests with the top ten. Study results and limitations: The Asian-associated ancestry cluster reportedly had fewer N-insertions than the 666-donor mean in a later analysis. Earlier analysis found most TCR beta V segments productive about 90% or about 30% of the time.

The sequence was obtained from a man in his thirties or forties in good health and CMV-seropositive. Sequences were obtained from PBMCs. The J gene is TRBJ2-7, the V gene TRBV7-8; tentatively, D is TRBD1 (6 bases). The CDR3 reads CASSPTGYEQYF. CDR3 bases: TGTGCCAGCAGCCCGACAGGCTACGAGCAGTACTTC.